The next 18 T cell receptor beta chains were all read from a single sample in a study of CD8+ T cells in alopecia areata. After isolation, RNA underwent reverse transcription to generate cDNA as the sequencing template. Data came from immunoSEQ multiplex PCR; TCRdb stores just in-frame clones and leaves some out. The sample lists approximately 110,000 clones, none appearing once, the ten largest making up roughly a fifth. The sequencing sample was made of lesional skin. The receptor set was obtained from a C3H/HeJ mouse with alopecia areata. MHC haplotype: H2-k.

This clone was observed a few times. Mouse gene names apply. The sequence runs out 4 residues before the end of the CDR3; the remainder is reconstructed from the germline J gene. This sequence joins TRBV13-3 and TRBJ2-7; 7 positions match TRBD1. The CDR3 sequence is 14 residues long. CDR1 is NNHDY and CDR2 is SYVADS in the germline V gene. The CDR3 sequence is CASSPATGKYEQYF. The sequenced part of the CDR3 DNA is TGTGCCAGCAGTCCTGCGACAGGGAAATAT.

This clone has a handful of counts. The gene names here belong to mouse. The missing CDR3 end, 4 residues past where the read stops, is filled in from the germline J gene. The rearrangement joins TRBV14 to TRBJ2-7, with 9 bases identical to TRBD1. The CDR3 is made up of 14 amino acids. The germline V gene encodes CDR1 SGHDT and CDR2 FRDEAV. The CDR3: CASSFGDREDEQYF. The sequenced CDR3 bases are TGTGCCAGCAGTTTTGGGGACAGGGAGGAT.

Remarks on this clone: Mouse names are used for the genes. Read coverage stops 4 residues before the CDR3 terminus; the germline J gene supplies the remainder. This chain joins TRBV19 and TRBJ2-7; tentatively, D is TRBD1 (5 bases). Germline CDR1 FNHDT, CDR2 SITEND (reference sequence). V was clipped by 4 bases and J by 0 bases, with 8 bases between them. This CDR3 region has 13 residues. The CDR3 bases that were read are TGTGCCAGCAGTCTCGGACACTCCTAT. Its protein is CASSLGHSY. The whole CDR3 protein reads CASSLGHSYEQYF.

At least ten counts were recorded for this clone. At residue 11, the TCRdb protein departs from the DNA translation, so the protein shown here was derived from the DNA itself. The gene names here belong to mouse. The missing CDR3 end, 3 residues past where the read stops, is filled in from the germline J gene. V and J are TRBV13-3 and TRBJ1-3; 9 nucleotides agree with TRBD1. CDR1 and CDR2 from the germline V gene are NNHDY and SYVADS. V shed 3 bases and J 6 bases; nucleotides not matched to a gene: 4. CDR3 length equals 14 residues. CDR3 DNA, as far as it was read: TGTGCCAGCAGTGGGACAGGGGAGGAAAATACG. This encodes CASSGTGEENT. The whole CDR3 protein is CASSGTGEENTLYF.

This clone was seen only a few times. The gene symbols are mouse symbols. The read ends 4 residues early relative to the CDR3; the germline J gene fills the gap. The chain links TRBV13-3 to TRBJ2-2; 11 nucleotides agree with TRBD1. This CDR3 comprises 17 residues. The junction had 4 bases not matched to a gene; V was cut back by 0 bases and J by 3 bases. Germline CDR1 reads NNHDY; CDR2 reads SYVADS. This chain's CDR3 is CASSDGTGGADTGQLYF. The DNA read from the CDR3 is TGTGCCAGCAGTGATGGGACAGGGGGCGCGGACACCGGG.

This clone came up many times. Gene names denote mouse genes. The read ends 4 residues shy of where the CDR3 ends; the end is completed using the germline J gene. The V and J genes are TRBV13-3 and TRBJ2-4; a weak D match, TRBD1 (6 bases). The V end lost 1 base, the J end lost 3 bases, and 9 bases lay between the germline ends. The germline V gene encodes CDR1 NNHDY and CDR2 SYVADS. There are 14 residues in the CDR3. The CDR3 is CASSDTGKQNTLYF. The sequenced CDR3 bases are TGTGCCAGCAGTGATACAGGGAAACAAAAC.

This clone was counted only a few times. These gene names are mouse names. The read halts 4 residues ahead of the CDR3 end, with the missing end drawn from the germline J gene. The V call is TRBV13-2, the J call TRBJ1-4; the D is unclear. V was shortened by 0 bases and J by 0 bases, with 9 bases between the two germline ends. The CDR3 extends over 16 amino acids. CDR1 is NNHNN, CDR2 SYGAGS, per germline (reference sequence). CDR3 bases read: TGTGCCAGCGGTGATGCAGGAGATATTTCCAACGAA. This gives the protein CASGDAGDISNE. The entire CDR3 reads CASGDAGDISNERLFF.

This clone was found a few times. The gene names given are mouse names. With the read ending 4 residues before the CDR3 end, the germline J gene is used to fill in that end. The chain is built from TRBV31 and TRBJ2-3, with D possibly matching TRBD1 (6 bases). The CDR3 loop spans 15 amino acids. From germline, CDR1 is GKSSPN and CDR2 SITVG. Trimming removed 3 bases at V and 0 bases at J, with 13 bases between. The sequenced CDR3 bases are TGTGCCTGGAGCCCCGGGACAAATAGTGCAGAA. Translation gives CAWSPGTNSAE. The whole CDR3 reads CAWSPGTNSAETLYF.

This clone was detected only a few times. The gene names here belong to mouse. Read sequence stops 4 residues before the CDR3 end, and the germline J gene provides the missing end. This chain connects TRBV19 to TRBJ1-4; D perhaps matches TRBD1 (5 bases). CDR1 and CDR2 (germline): FNHDT, SITEND (reference sequence). This CDR3 is built from 15 residues. V gave up 0 bases and J gave up 4 bases, with 10 bases separating them. CDR3 bases read: TGTGCCAGCAGTATAGCGGACAAAAACAACGAA. This codes for CASSIADKNNE. The whole CDR3 protein reads CASSIADKNNERLFF.

About this clone itself: The gene names here belong to mouse. The read ends 4 residues early relative to the CDR3; the germline J gene fills the gap. The J gene is TRBJ2-7, the V gene TRBV13-3; the match to TRBD2 covers 11 bases. The J segment lost 3 bases and the V segment lost 5 bases, leaving 10 bases of the junction unmatched. The CDR3 runs to 16 residues. Germline CDR1 is NNHDY and CDR2 is SYVADS. CDR3 sequence: CASSIPGLGALYEQYF. The covered CDR3 bases are TGTGCCAGCAGCATCCCGGGACTGGGGGCCCTCTAT.

Points on this clone: Mouse germline and gene names are used. With the read ending 4 residues before the CDR3 end, the germline J gene is used to fill in that end. This chain joins TRBV1 and TRBJ2-3; 8 bases agree with TRBD1. CDR1 NSQYPW and CDR2 LRSPGD come from the germline V gene (reference sequence). Germline trimming cut 1 base from V and 1 base from J; bases unmatched to any gene: 4. CDR3 length equals 16 residues. The chain's CDR3 is CTCSAGQGARAETLYF. The sequenced CDR3 bases are TGCACCTGCAGTGCAGGCCAGGGGGCGCGTGCAGAA. Filled out from reference TRBV1 and TRBJ2-3, the complete variable domain reads VTLLEQNPRWRLVPRGQAVNLRCILKNSQYPWMSWYQQDLQKQLQWLFTLRSPGDKEVKSLPGADYLATRVTDTELRLQVANMSQGRTLYCTCSAGQGARAETLYFGSGTRLTVL.

The table lists this clone with a few counts. Genes and germline are mouse. The CDR3 end is not reached by the read, which stops 4 residues before it; the germline J gene fills it in. The chain joins TRBV1 to TRBJ2-7, with D unresolved. Germline V CDR1 and CDR2: NSQYPW, LRSPGD (reference sequence). CDR3 size: 14 residues. V lost 1 base to trimming and J lost 0 bases, with 7 bases between them. The CDR3 DNA, read in part, is TGCACCTGCAGTGCAGCCAGATACTCCTAT. Residues: CTCSAARYSY. In full, the CDR3 reads CTCSAARYSYEQYF. Using reference TRBV1 and TRBJ2-7 for the parts outside the CDR3, the full variable domain is VTLLEQNPRWRLVPRGQAVNLRCILKNSQYPWMSWYQQDLQKQLQWLFTLRSPGDKEVKSLPGADYLATRVTDTELRLQVANMSQGRTLYCTCSAARYSYEQYFGPGTRLTVL.

This clone was seen a few times. The genes and germline here are from mouse. Read sequence stops 4 residues before the CDR3 end, and the germline J gene provides the missing end. The chain couples TRBV1 to TRBJ2-1; tentative D call: TRBD2 (5 bases). The germline CDR1 and CDR2 sequences are NSQYPW and LRSPGD (reference sequence). The CDR3 is 14 residues long. The V end was cut by 3 bases, the J end by 2 bases, with 8 bases between. The DNA read from the CDR3 is TGCACCTGCAGTGCGTCACTGGACTATGCT. The encoded protein is CTCSASLDYA. The entire CDR3 is CTCSASLDYAEQFF.

Details on this clone: The gene symbols are mouse symbols. From the germline J gene comes the end of the CDR3, since the read stops 4 residues before it. This sequence joins TRBV13-3 and TRBJ1-1, with 9 bases aligning to TRBD1. Trimming cost V 3 bases and J 1 base; bases outside gene matches: 4. This CDR3 is 15 amino acids long. Germline V gives CDR1 NNHDY, CDR2 SYVADS. The CDR3 DNA, read in part, is TGTGCCAGCAGTGGGACAGGGGAGGGGAACACA. It encodes CASSGTGEGNT. In full, the CDR3 is CASSGTGEGNTEVFF.

This clone was counted only a few times. The genes and germline here are from mouse. The read ends 4 residues early relative to the CDR3; the germline J gene fills the gap. The chain links TRBV17 to TRBJ2-1, with TRBD2 matching 9 bases. The V and J ends lost 1 base and 6 bases, in that order; junction bases with no gene match: 4. CDR3 length: 15 residues. CDR1 is MNHDT and CDR2 is YYDKIL in the germline V gene. CDR3 in amino acids: CASSRVGGLGAEQFF. The CDR3 DNA, read in part, is TGTGCTAGCAGTAGAGTGGGGGGGCTGGGTGCT. The full variable domain, with the rest looked up from reference TRBV17 and TRBJ2-1, is DTTVKQNPRYKLARVGKPVNLICSQTMNHDTMYWYQKKPNQAPKLLLFYYDKILNREADTFEKFQSSRPNNSFCSLYIGSAGLEYSAMYLCASSRVGGLGAEQFFGPGTRLTVL.

Remarks on this clone: Here the gene names and germline are mouse. The CDR3 end is not reached by the read, which stops 4 residues before it; the germline J gene fills it in. J is TRBJ2-2 and V is TRBV13-3, with 11 bases that match TRBD1. This CDR3 has 15 amino acids. The ends lost 5 bases at V and 4 bases at J; junction bases unmatched: 4. The germline gives CDR1 NNHDY, CDR2 SYVADS. The sequenced part of the CDR3 DNA is TGTGCCAGCAGCGGACAGGGGGCCGGCACCGGG. As protein: CASSGQGAGTG. The full CDR3 protein is CASSGQGAGTGQLYF.

Note on this clone: Genes and germline are mouse. Other DNA sequences from this sample encode an identical CDR3 as well. CDR3 in amino acids: CASRQGGDTQYF. The CDR3 DNA, read in part, is TGTGCCAGCAGACAGGGAGGGGAC. V usage is TRBV13-3 and J usage is TRBJ2-5, with D maybe TRBD1 (6 bases). The read falls 4 residues short of the CDR3 end, and the missing part is taken from the germline J gene. This CDR3 is built from 12 residues. From germline, CDR1 is NNHDY and CDR2 SYVADS.

In this sample, this clone turned up a few times. These gene names are mouse names. Read data end 4 residues before the CDR3 end; the end is taken from the germline J gene. This chain connects TRBV13-3 to TRBJ1-4, with a weak D call TRBD1 (5 bases). Per germline, CDR1 NNHDY and CDR2 SYVADS. V gave up 5 bases and J gave up 2 bases, with 10 bases separating them. The CDR3 extends over 14 amino acids. The chain's CDR3 is CASRVTDSNERLFF. The part of the CDR3 DNA that was read is TGTGCCAGCAGGGTGACAGACTCCAACGAA. The full variable domain, completed using reference TRBV13-3 and TRBJ1-4, is EAAVTQSPRSKVAVTGGKVTLSCHQTNNHDYMYWYRQDTGHGLRLIHYSYVADSTEKGDIPDGYKASRPSQENFSLILELASLSQTAVYFCASRVTDSNERLFFGHGTKLSVL.